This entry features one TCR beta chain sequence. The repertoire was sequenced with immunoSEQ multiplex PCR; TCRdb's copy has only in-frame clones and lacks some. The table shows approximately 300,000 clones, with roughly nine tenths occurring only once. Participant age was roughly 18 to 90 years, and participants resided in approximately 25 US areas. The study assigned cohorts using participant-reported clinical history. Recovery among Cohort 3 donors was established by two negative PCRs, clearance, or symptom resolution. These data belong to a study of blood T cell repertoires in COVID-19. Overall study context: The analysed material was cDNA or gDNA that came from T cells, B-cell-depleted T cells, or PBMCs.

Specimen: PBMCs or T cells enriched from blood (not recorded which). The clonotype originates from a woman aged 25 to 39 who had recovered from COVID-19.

CDR3 bases: TGTGCCAGCCGCTCGGTGGGGCCCCCGGGAGCCTACGAGCAGTACTTC. Residues: CASRSVGPPGAYEQYF. This chain links TRBV27 with TRBJ2-7; possible D gene TRBD2, 6 bases. The CDR3 contains 16 residues. Germline V lookup: CDR1 MNHEY, CDR2 SMNVEV (reference sequence). With 8 bases removed from V and 2 bases from J, the gap between germline ends came to 22 bases.